This TCR beta chain was recorded in a study of monozygotic twins with cystic fibrosis. The study's findings and limits: Age, concordance and disease severity did not associate with shared CDR3 numbers. In 13 of 16 pairs, V gene usage was closest to the co-twin's. Clonality was generally low (median about 0.01), higher in the most severe patients. Monozygotic CF twin pairs shared significantly more nucleotide-identical clonotypes than unrelated CF individuals did.

With regard to this clone: Antigen unknown.

Data came from immunoSEQ multiplex PCR; TCRdb stores just in-frame clones and leaves some out. The repertoire holds some 35,000 clones, with 90% to 95% as singletons. From germline, CDR1 is SGHNT and CDR2 YENEEA. CDR3 length: 15 amino acids. The V end lost 5 bases, the J end lost 5 bases, and 18 bases lay between the germline ends. This chain joins TRBV11-3 and TRBJ1-2; no definite D call. The source material was blood. This receptor was obtained from a boy between 2 and 10 years old with cystic fibrosis. CDR3: CASSPNQLSGYGYTF. The CDR3 DNA reads TGTGCCAGCAGCCCGAACCAACTGAGTGGATATGGCTACACCTTC.